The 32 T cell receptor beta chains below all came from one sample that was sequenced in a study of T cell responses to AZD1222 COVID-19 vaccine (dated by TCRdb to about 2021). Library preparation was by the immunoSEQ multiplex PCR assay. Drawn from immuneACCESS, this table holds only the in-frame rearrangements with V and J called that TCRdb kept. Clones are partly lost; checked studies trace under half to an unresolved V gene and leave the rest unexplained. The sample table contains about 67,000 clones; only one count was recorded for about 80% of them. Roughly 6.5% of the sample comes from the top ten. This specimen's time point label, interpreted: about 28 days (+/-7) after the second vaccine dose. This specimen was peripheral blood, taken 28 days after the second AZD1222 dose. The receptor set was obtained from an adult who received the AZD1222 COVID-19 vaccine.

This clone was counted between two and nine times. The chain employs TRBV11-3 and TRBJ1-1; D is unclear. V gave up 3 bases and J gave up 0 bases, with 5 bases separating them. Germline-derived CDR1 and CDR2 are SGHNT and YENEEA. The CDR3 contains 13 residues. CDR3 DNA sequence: TGTGCCAGCAGCTTCTCAGTGAACACTGAAGCTTTCTTT. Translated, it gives CASSFSVNTEAFF.

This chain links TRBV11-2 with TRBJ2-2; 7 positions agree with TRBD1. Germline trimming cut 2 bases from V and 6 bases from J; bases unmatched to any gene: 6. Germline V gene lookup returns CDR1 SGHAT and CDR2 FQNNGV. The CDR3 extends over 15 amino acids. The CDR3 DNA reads TGTGCCAGCAGCTTATATATCACAGGGGCCGGGGAGCTGTTTTTT. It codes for CASSLYITGAGELFF.

CDR3 region: CASSLPSGQPSDYGYTF. CDR3 DNA sequence: TGTGCCAGCAGCCTACCCTCGGGACAGCCGTCCGACTATGGCTACACCTTC. The chain combines TRBV7-8 with TRBJ1-2, with 7 bases matching TRBD1. The germline CDR1 and CDR2 sequences are SGHVS and FQNEAQ. J gave up 3 bases and V 5 bases, and 15 bases lay outside the gene matches. CDR3 length: 17 amino acids.

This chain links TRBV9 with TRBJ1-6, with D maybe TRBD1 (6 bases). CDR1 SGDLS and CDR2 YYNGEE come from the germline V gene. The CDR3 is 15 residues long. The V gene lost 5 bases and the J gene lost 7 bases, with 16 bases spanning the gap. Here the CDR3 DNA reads TGTGCCAGCAGTGGGAATGGCGGGACAAATTCACCCCTCCACTTT. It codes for CASSGNGGTNSPLHF.

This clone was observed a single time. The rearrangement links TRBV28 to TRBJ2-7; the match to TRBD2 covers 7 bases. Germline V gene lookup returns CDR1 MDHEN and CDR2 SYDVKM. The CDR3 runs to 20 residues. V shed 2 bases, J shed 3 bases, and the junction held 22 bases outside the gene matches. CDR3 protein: CASSLGRVGGLGFRGYEQYF. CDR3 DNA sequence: TGTGCCAGCAGTTTAGGGAGGGTCGGCGGGTTAGGATTCCGGGGCTACGAGCAGTACTTC.

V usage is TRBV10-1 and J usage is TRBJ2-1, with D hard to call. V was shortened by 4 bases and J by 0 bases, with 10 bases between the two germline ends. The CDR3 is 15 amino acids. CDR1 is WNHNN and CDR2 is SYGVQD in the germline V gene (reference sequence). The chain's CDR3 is CASSARQTSYNEQFF. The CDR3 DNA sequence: TGCGCCAGCAGTGCCAGGCAGACCTCCTACAATGAGCAGTTCTTC.

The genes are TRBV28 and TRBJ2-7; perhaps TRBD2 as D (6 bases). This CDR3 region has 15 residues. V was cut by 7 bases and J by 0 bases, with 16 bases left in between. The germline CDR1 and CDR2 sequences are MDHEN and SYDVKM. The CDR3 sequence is CASTAGFHSSYEQYF. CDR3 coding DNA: TGTGCCAGCACCGCGGGATTTCATAGCTCCTACGAGCAGTACTTC.

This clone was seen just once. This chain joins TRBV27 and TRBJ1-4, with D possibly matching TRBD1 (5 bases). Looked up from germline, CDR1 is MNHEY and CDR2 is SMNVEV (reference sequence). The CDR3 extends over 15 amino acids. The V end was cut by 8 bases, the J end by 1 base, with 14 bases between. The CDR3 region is CASGSGSLTNEKLFF. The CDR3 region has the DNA TGTGCCAGCGGGTCAGGGTCCCTAACTAATGAAAAACTGTTTTTT.

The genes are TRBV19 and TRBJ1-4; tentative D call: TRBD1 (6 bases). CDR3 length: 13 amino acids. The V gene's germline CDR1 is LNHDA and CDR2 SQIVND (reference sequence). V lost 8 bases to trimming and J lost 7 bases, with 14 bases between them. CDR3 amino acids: CASGDIASEKLFF. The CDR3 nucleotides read TGTGCCAGTGGGGACATAGCGAGTGAAAAACTGTTTTTT. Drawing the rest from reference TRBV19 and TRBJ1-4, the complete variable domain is DGGITQSPKYLFRKEGQNVTLSCEQNLNHDAMYWYRQDPGQGLRLIYYSQIVNDFQKGDIAEGYSVSREKKESFPLTVTSAQKNPTAFYLCASGDIASEKLFFGSGTQLSVL.

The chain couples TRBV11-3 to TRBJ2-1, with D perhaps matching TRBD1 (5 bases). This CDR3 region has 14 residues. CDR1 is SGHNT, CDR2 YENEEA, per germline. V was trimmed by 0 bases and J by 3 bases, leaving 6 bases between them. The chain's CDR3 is CASSLDRDYNEQFF. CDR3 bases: TGTGCCAGCAGCTTAGACAGGGACTACAATGAGCAGTTCTTC.

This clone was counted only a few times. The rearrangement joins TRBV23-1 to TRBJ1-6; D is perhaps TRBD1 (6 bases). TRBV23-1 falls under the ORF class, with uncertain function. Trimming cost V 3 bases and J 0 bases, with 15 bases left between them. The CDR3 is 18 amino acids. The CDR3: CASSQGGQLSSYNSPLHF. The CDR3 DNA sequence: TGCGCCAGCAGTCAGGGTGGACAGCTCAGCTCCTATAATTCACCCCTCCACTTT.

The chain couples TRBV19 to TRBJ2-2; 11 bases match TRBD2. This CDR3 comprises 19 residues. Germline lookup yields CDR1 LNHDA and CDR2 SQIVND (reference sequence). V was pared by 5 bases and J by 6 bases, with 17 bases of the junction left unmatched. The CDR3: CASSPGRLAGGPGAGELFF. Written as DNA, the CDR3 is TGTGCCAGTAGTCCCGGGAGGCTAGCGGGGGGACCGGGGGCCGGGGAGCTGTTTTTT.

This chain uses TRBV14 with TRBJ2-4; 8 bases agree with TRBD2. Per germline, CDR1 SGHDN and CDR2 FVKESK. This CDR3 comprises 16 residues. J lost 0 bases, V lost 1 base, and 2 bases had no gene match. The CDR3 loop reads CASSQASGGAKNIQYF. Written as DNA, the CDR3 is TGTGCCAGCAGCCAAGCGAGCGGGGGAGCCAAAAACATTCAGTACTTC.

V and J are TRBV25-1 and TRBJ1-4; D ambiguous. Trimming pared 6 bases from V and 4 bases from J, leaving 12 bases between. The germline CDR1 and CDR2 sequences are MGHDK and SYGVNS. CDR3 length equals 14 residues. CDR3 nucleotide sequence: TGTGCCAGCAGGTCAGCAGTCTTTAATGAAAAACTGTTTTTT. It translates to CASRSAVFNEKLFF.

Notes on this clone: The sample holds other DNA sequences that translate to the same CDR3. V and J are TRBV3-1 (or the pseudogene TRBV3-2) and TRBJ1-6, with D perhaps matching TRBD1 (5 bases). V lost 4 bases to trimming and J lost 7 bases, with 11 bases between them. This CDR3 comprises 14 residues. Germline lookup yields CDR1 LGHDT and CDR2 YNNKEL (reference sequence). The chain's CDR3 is CASSRGQGNSPLHF. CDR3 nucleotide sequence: TGTGCCAGCAGCCGCGGGCAGGGAAATTCACCCCTCCACTTT.

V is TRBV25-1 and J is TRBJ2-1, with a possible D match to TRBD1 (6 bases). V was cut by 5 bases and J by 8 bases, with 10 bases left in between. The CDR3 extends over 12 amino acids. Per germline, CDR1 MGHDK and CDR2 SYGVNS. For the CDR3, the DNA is TGTGCCAGCAGTCCCCAGGGGTATGAGCAGTTCTTC. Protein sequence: CASSPQGYEQFF.

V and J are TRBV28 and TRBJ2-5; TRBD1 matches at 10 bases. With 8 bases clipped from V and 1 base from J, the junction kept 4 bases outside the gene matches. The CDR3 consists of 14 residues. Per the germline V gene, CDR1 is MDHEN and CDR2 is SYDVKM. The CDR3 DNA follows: TGTGCCAGCCATCGGGACAGGGGCCAAGAGACCCAGTACTTC. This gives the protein CASHRDRGQETQYF.

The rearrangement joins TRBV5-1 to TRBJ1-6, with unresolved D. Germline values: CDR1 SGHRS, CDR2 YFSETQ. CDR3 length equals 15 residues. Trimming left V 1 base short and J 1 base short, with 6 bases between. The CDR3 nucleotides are TGCGCCAGCAGCTTGTCCCCTTCCTATAATTCACCCCTCCACTTT. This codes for CASSLSPSYNSPLHF.

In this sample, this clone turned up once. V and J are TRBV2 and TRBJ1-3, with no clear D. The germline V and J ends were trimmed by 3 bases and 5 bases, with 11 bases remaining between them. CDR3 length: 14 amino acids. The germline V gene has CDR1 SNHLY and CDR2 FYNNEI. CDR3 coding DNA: TGTGCCAGCAGTGAGAACAGAATGAGAAACACCATATATTTT. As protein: CASSENRMRNTIYF.

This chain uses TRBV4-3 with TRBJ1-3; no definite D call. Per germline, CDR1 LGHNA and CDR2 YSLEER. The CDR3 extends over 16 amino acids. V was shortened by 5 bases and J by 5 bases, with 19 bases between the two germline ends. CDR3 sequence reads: CASSAENRGLRNTIYF. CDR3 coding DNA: TGCGCCAGCAGCGCTGAGAATAGAGGACTCAGAAACACCATATATTTT.

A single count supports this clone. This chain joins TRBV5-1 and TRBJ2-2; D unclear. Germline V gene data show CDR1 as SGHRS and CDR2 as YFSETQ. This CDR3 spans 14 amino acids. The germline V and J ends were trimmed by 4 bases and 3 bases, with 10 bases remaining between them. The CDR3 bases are TGCGCCAGCAGCCACGAACCCCACACCGGGGAGCTGTTTTTT. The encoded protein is CASSHEPHTGELFF.

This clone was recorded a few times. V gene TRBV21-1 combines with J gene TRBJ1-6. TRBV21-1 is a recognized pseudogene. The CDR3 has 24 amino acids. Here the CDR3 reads CASSKVECGSGLSRGASYNSPLHF. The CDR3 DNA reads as TGTGCCAGCAGCAAAGTCGAGTGCGGGTCAGGCTTGTCTCGCGGCGCCTCCTATAATTCACCCCTCCACTTT.

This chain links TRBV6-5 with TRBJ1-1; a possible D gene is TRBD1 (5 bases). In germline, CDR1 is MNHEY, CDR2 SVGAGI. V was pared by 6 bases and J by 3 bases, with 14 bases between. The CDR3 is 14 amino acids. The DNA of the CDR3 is TGTGCCAGCAGCGGCGATTGGGGGGACACTGAAGCTTTCTTT. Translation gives CASSGDWGDTEAFF.

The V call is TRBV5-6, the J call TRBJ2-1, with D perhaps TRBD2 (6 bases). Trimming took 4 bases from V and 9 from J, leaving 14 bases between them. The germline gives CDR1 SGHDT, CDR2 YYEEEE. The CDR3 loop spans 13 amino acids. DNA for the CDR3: TGTGCCAGCAGCCCGGACTATCCCGGTGAGCAGTTCTTC. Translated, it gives CASSPDYPGEQFF.

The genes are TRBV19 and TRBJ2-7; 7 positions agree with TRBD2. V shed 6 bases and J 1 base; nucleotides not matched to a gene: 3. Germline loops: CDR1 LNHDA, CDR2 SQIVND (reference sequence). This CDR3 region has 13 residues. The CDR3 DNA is TGTGCCAGTAGAATGGGAGGGTCCTACGAGCAGTACTTC. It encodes CASRMGGSYEQYF.

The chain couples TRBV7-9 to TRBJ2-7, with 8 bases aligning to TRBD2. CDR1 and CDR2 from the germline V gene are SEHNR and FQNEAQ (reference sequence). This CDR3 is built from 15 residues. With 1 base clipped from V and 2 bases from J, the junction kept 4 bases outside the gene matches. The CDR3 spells CASSLVGRGPYEQYF. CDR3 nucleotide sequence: TGTGCCAGCAGCTTAGTCGGGAGGGGCCCCTACGAGCAGTACTTC.

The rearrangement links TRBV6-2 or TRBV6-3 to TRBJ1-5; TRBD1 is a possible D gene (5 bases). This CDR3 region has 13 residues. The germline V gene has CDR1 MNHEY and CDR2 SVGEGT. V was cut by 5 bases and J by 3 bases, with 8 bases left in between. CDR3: CASSTGVNQPQHF. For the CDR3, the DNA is TGTGCCAGCAGTACGGGGGTCAATCAGCCCCAGCATTTT.

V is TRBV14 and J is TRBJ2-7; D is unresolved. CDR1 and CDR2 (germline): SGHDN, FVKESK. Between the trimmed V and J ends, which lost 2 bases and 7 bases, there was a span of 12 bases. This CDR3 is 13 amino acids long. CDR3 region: CASSQRYAGEQYF. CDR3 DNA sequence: TGTGCCAGCAGCCAAAGGTACGCCGGAGAGCAGTACTTC.

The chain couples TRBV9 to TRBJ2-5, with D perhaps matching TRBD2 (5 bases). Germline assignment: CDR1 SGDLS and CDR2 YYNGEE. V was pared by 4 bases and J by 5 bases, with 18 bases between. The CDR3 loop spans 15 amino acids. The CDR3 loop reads CASSTTPGIEETQYF. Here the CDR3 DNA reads TGTGCCAGCAGCACAACCCCCGGGATCGAGGAGACCCAGTACTTC.

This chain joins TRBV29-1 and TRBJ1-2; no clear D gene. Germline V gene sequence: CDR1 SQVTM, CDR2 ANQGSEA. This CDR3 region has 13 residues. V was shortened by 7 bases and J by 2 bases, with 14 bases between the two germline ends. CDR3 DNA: TGCAGCGCCCGGCAGTCAGAAAACTATGGCTACACCTTC. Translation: CSARQSENYGYTF. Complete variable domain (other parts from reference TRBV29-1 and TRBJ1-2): SAVISQKPSRDICQRGTSLTIQCQVDSQVTMMFWYRQQPGQSLTLIATANQGSEATYESGFVIDKFPISRPNLTFSTLTVSNMSPEDSSIYLCSARQSENYGYTFGSGTRLTVV.

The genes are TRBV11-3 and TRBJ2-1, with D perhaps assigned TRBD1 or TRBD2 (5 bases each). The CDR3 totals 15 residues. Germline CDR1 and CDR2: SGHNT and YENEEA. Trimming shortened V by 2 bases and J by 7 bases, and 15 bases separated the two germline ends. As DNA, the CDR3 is TGTGCCAGCAGCTTAAGGAGGCAGGGTGCTAATGAGCAGTTCTTC. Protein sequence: CASSLRRQGANEQFF.

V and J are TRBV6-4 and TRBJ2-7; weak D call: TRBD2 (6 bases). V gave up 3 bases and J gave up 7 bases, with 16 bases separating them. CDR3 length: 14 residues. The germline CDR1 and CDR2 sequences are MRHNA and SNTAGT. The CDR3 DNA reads TGTGCCAGCAGTGATGTGGAGGGGTCGGATGAGCAGTACTTC. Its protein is CASSDVEGSDEQYF.